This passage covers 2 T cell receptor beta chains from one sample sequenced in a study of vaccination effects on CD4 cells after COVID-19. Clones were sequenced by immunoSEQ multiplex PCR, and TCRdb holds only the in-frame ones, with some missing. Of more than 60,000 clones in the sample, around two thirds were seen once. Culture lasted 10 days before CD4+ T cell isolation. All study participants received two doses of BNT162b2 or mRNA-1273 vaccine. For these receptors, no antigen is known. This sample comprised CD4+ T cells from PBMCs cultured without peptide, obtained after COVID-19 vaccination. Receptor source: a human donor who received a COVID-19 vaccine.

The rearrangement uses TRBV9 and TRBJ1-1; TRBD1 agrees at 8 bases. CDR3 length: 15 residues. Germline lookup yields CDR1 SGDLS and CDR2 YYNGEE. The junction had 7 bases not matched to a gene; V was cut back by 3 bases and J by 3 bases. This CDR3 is CASSARRGRDTEAFF. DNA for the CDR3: TGTGCCAGCAGCGCTCGCAGGGGGCGCGACACTGAAGCTTTCTTT.

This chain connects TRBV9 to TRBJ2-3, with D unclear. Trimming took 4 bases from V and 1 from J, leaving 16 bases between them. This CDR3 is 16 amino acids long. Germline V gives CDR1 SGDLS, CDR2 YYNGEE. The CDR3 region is CASSPTWEAGTDTQYF. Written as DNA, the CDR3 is TGTGCCAGCAGCCCCACATGGGAAGCCGGCACAGATACGCAGTATTTT.